This T cell receptor (beta chain) was sequenced in a study of T cells after yellow fever vaccination (dated by TCRdb to 2018 to 2020). Concerning the study at large: Libraries from fractions with low cell numbers were prepared with the SMART-Seq v4 Ultra Low Input RNA kit. Bulk TCR alpha and beta repertoires were sequenced longitudinally to track T-cell clones before and after primary and booster YFV17D yellow fever vaccination. Two healthy male donors made up the cohort, one aged 18 to 29 years and the other aged 30 to 40 years. Blood was collected at multiple timepoints before and after primary and secondary immunization, and bulk PBMC replicates and cell subsets were isolated. On the study overall, not on this receptor specifically: A small share of clonotypes was detected in both CD4 and CD8 compartments, with the overlap likely arising from convergent recombination. Most clones expanded after primary vaccination were re-detected after the booster (almost 98% of CD4 and approximately 89% of CD8), suggesting broad memory maintenance. Because abundant contaminating clonotypes from the bulk population could be contained in FACS-sorted repertoires, computational filtering was required. Because only a couple of donors were included in the study, the extent to which the findings can be generalized is limited. The secondary T-cell response was weaker than the primary response but faster, peaking on day 5 instead of day 15.

TCR cDNA was made using 5'RACE template switching, a step that added a universal primer site and unique molecular identifiers. Priming of cDNA synthesis was performed from both the TCR alpha and TCR beta constant segments. Libraries were amplified in two PCR steps, with sample barcodes and sequencing adapters added in the second step. Sequencing of libraries was done on Illumina HiSeq 2500 (2x100 bp) or NovaSeq (2x150 bp). Regarding the original processing steps: Demultiplexing of reads and collapsing into UMI consensus sequences were performed with MIGEC, and V(D)J alignment was carried out with MiXCR. Using edgeR on replicate PBMC samples, clonotypes were called vaccine-responding if FDR was below 0.01 and the log2 fold change was above 5 up to day 15. Bulk clonotypes were assigned CD4 or CD8 identity according to which sequenced CD4 or CD8 repertoire held them at higher abundance. TCRdb redid the processing of the public reads, applying fastp at Q25 and MiXCR, and retained in-frame beta chains. Entries that share a CDR3 protein sequence are merged under the most common genes and DNA. TCRdb, rather than the study authors, made the V and J calls. This sample comprises 500,000 to 650,000 distinct CDR3 sequences, about 15% of them detected only once. About 18% of the sample is taken by the ten largest.

This clonotype showed up just a few times. Its specific antigen is unknown. No much larger clone is present one base from it, and per-base qualities are unavailable. Read against the paper, the sample's treatment or condition label means: live attenuated yellow fever vaccine strain. At each blood-draw timepoint, two biological replicates of bulk PBMCs were obtained. PBMCs were isolated from peripheral blood using a standard Ficoll-Paque protocol. TriZol was used to extract RNA from bulk PBMCs, from CD4 and CD8 fractions, and from dextramer-positive and dextramer-negative fractions. At the junction V is shortened by 2 bases and J by 2 bases, with 3 bases in between. CDR1 and CDR2 are read off the germline V gene (reference sequence) as DFQATT and SNEGSKA. The CDR3 measures 12 amino acids from cysteine to phenylalanine. Kept here is only the CDR3 DNA, which spans 36 bases and is read in frame from base 1.

This sequence was found in a man younger than 35 who received the YFV17D yellow fever vaccine. Rearrangement joined TRBV20-1 to TRBJ2-2; confidence is insufficient to name the D gene. The material was PBMCs, obtained about 5 days after the first yellow fever vaccination. This receptor has the CDR3 CSARPNTGELFF. The DNA is TGCAGTGCTAGACCCAACACCGGGGAGCTGTTTTTT.